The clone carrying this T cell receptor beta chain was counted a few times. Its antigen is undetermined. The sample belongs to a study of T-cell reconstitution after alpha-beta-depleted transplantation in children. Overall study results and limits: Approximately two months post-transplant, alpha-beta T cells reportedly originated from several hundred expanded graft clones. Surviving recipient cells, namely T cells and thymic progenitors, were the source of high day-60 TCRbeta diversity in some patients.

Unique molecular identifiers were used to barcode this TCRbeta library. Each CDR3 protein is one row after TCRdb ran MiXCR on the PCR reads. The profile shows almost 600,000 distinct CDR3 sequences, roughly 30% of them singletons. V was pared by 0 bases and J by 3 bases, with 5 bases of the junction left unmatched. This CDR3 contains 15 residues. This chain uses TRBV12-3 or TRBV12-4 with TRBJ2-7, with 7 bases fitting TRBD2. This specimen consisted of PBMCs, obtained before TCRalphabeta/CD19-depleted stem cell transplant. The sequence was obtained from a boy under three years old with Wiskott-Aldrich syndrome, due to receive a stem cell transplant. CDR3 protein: CASSLAGGALYEQYF. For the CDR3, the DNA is TGTGCCAGCAGTTTAGCGGGAGGGGCCCTCTACGAGCAGTACTTC.